One sample yielded the 23 T cell receptor beta chains listed below, sequenced in a study of cytomegalovirus exposure and HLA in healthy donors. With 60 Vbeta and 13 Jbeta primers, the PCR was carried out. Some clones are missing from TCRdb's copy, which holds only in-frame ones; the method was immunoSEQ multiplex PCR. The sample lists about 200,000 clones; just over 75% were seen once. The sample was PBMCs. These TCRs come from a man aged 25 to 45 in good health and CMV-seronegative.

The rearrangement uses TRBV28 and TRBJ1-4; 9 positions match TRBD1. The V segment lost 7 bases and the J segment 8 bases; nucleotides outside the gene matches: 14. The CDR3 is 16 amino acids. Looked up from germline, CDR1 is MDHEN and CDR2 is SYDVKM. The CDR3 region has the DNA TGTGCCAGCACCCCGGGAGGGACAGGGTGGTCCGAAAAACTGTTTTTT. It codes for CASTPGGTGWSEKLFF.

The chain combines TRBV6-4 with TRBJ2-1, with D maybe TRBD2 (5 bases). CDR1 and CDR2 from the germline V gene are MRHNA and SNTAGT. The CDR3 runs to 14 residues. V lost 4 bases, J lost 0 bases, and 7 bases lay in between. CDR3 amino acids: CASSGGSSYNEQFF. CDR3 nucleotide sequence: TGTGCCAGCAGTGGAGGGAGCTCCTACAATGAGCAGTTCTTC.

The chain combines TRBV29-1 with TRBJ2-2, with a possible D match to TRBD2 (6 bases). V shed 5 bases and J shed 0 bases, with 13 bases lying between them. This CDR3 region has 15 residues. Germline loops: CDR1 SQVTM, CDR2 ANQGSEA. CDR3 coding DNA: TGCAGCGTTCGGACTAAACCTACGAACACCGGGGAGCTGTTTTTT. It is translated as CSVRTKPTNTGELFF.

The genes are TRBV18 and TRBJ1-2; no firm D call. CDR1 is KGHSH, CDR2 LQKENI, per germline. Trimming took off 6 bases at V and 4 bases at J, with 9 bases between the two ends. There are 12 residues in the CDR3. Here the CDR3 DNA reads TGTGCCAGCTCGGATCAGGTCTATGGCTACACCTTC. This gives the protein CASSDQVYGYTF.

The J gene is TRBJ2-5, the V gene TRBV7-2; D gene uncertain. This CDR3 spans 15 amino acids. V shed 4 bases and J shed 5 bases, with 17 bases lying between them. From germline, CDR1 is SGHTA and CDR2 FQGNSA. CDR3 sequence reads: CASSSAPLTGETQYF. CDR3 coding DNA: TGTGCCAGCAGCTCTGCCCCTCTAACCGGGGAGACCCAGTACTTC.

This clone has only one observation. V is TRBV30 and J is TRBJ2-3, with 9 bases fitting TRBD2. Germline-derived CDR1 and CDR2 are GTSNPN and SVGIG (reference sequence). This CDR3 is built from 14 residues. The trim removed 3 bases at V and 4 bases at J, leaving 5 bases unmatched. The chain's CDR3 is CAWRIAGAPDTQYF. For the CDR3, the DNA is TGTGCCTGGAGAATAGCGGGAGCCCCAGATACGCAGTATTTT.

The chain couples TRBV9 to TRBJ2-5; 9 nucleotides agree with TRBD2. Losses at the gene ends were 3 bases for V and 1 base for J; bases not matched to a gene: 10. Looked up from germline, CDR1 is SGDLS and CDR2 is YYNGEE. The CDR3 has 17 residues. The CDR3 DNA is TGTGCCAGCAGCGAGGGGGAGGCTAGCGGGGCCCAAGAGACCCAGTACTTC. It translates to CASSEGEASGAQETQYF.

The J gene is TRBJ1-4, the V gene TRBV30, with a weak D call TRBD1 (6 bases). The V and J ends lost 3 bases and 6 bases respectively, with 11 bases between them. CDR3 length: 13 residues. CDR1 is GTSNPN and CDR2 is SVGIG in the germline V gene (reference sequence). In nucleotides, the CDR3 is TGTGCCTGGAGGGACAGTCTGGATGAAAAACTGTTTTTT. It specifies CAWRDSLDEKLFF.

In its sample, this clone was seen a few times. The chain is built from TRBV29-1 and TRBJ2-5; 7 nucleotides agree with TRBD2. V shed 7 bases, J shed 4 bases, and the junction held 12 bases outside the gene matches. The CDR3 is 14 amino acids. CDR1 is SQVTM, CDR2 ANQGSEA, per germline. The CDR3 here is CSAQARTSGETQYF. CDR3 DNA: TGCAGCGCCCAGGCAAGGACTAGTGGAGAGACCCAGTACTTC.

The chain uses TRBV5-1 and TRBJ1-1, with a possible D match to TRBD1 (6 bases). The CDR3 is 14 residues long. Trimming took off 5 bases at V and 1 base at J, with 12 bases between the two ends. CDR1 is SGHRS, CDR2 YFSETQ, per germline. The CDR3 loop is CASRFDRTNTEAFF. For the CDR3, the DNA is TGCGCCAGCAGATTCGACAGGACGAACACTGAAGCTTTCTTT.

V is TRBV30 and J is TRBJ2-1; 7 positions match TRBD2. V shed 1 base and J 6 bases; nucleotides not matched to a gene: 6. CDR3 size: 14 residues. Germline V gene sequence: CDR1 GTSNPN, CDR2 SVGIG (reference sequence). The CDR3 DNA follows: TGTGCCTGGAGTGGTGCAGGGAGGGTCAATGAGCAGTTCTTC. Translation: CAWSGAGRVNEQFF.

This clone has a handful of counts. The V call is TRBV5-4, the J call TRBJ1-1, with unresolved D. Looked up from germline, CDR1 is SGHNT and CDR2 is YYREEE (reference sequence). The CDR3 consists of 15 residues. Trimming removed 0 bases at V and 0 bases at J, with 9 bases between. CDR3 residues: CASSLAPGMNTEAFF. The CDR3 DNA is TGTGCCAGCAGCTTGGCTCCGGGTATGAACACTGAAGCTTTCTTT.

The V and J genes are TRBV4-1 and TRBJ1-1; tentatively, D is TRBD1 (5 bases). The V and J ends lost 5 bases and 3 bases respectively, with 16 bases between them. The germline V gene encodes CDR1 MGHRA and CDR2 YSYEKL. The CDR3 length is 15 residues. The DNA for the CDR3 is TGCGCCAGCAGCTCTAATTGGGGGGGAGACACTGAAGCTTTCTTT. This gives the protein CASSSNWGGDTEAFF.

The chain employs TRBV9 and TRBJ2-3, with D unclear. The CDR3 sequence is 15 residues long. CDR1 and CDR2 from the germline V gene are SGDLS and YYNGEE. The V end lost 0 bases, the J end lost 3 bases, and 11 bases lay between the germline ends. CDR3 DNA: TGTGCCAGCAGCGTAGTAAGCGTGAGTACAGATACGCAGTATTTT. Amino acid sequence: CASSVVSVSTDTQYF.

This clone showed up just once. The J gene is TRBJ2-5, the V gene TRBV30; 12 nucleotides line up with TRBD2. The closer fit of TRBJ2-7 to the DNA end suggests the J call may be wrong. CDR3 size: 15 residues. Germline V gene lookup returns CDR1 GTSNPN and CDR2 SVGIG (reference sequence). The CDR3 loop is CAWSVRLLAGGEQYF. The CDR3 coding sequence is TGTGCCTGGAGTGTACGGTTACTAGCGGGAGGCGAGCAGTACTTC.

The rearrangement joins TRBV14 to TRBJ2-3, with a weak D call TRBD1 (9 bases). CDR1 is SGHDN and CDR2 is FVKESK in the germline V gene. CDR3 size: 19 residues. Trimming pared 0 bases from V and 0 bases from J, leaving 19 bases between. The CDR3 region is CASSQDHRGLAGSTDTQYF. The CDR3 coding sequence is TGTGCCAGCAGCCAAGACCACAGGGGGCTAGCGGGCAGCACAGATACGCAGTATTTT. Using reference TRBV14 and TRBJ2-3 for the parts outside the CDR3, the full variable domain is EAGVTQFPSHSVIEKGQTVTLRCDPISGHDNLYWYRRVMGKEIKFLLHFVKESKQDESGMPNNRFLAERTGGTYSTLKVQPAELEDSGVYFCASSQDHRGLAGSTDTQYFGPGTRLTVL.

The rearrangement links TRBV5-1 to TRBJ2-7; 8 bases fit TRBD1. The CDR3 extends over 16 amino acids. V lost 5 bases, J lost 3 bases, and 13 bases stayed unmatched. The germline V gene encodes CDR1 SGHRS and CDR2 YFSETQ. DNA for the CDR3: TGCGCCAGCAGGCACCTCACAGGGGGAGACCTCTACGAGCAGTACTTC. Its protein product is CASRHLTGGDLYEQYF.

Comments on this clone: This specimen includes other DNA sequences encoding the same CDR3. The chain has TRBV7-9 and TRBJ2-7, with a possible D match to TRBD1 (6 bases). V was clipped by 4 bases and J by 0 bases, with 10 bases between them. The germline CDR1 and CDR2 sequences are SEHNR and FQNEAQ (reference sequence). The CDR3 loop spans 14 amino acids. The CDR3 coding sequence is TGTGCCAGCAGCTCTGGACAGAGCTCCTACGAGCAGTACTTC. Residues: CASSSGQSSYEQYF.

To note about this clone: The sample carries other DNA sequences with the same CDR3. The genes are TRBV2 and TRBJ1-2; D not resolved. The length of the CDR3 is 13 residues. From germline, CDR1 is SNHLY and CDR2 FYNNEI. Trimming pared 2 bases from V and 1 base from J, leaving 5 bases between. The CDR3 nucleotides read TGTGCCAGCAGTGAAAGCGGTAACTATGGCTACACCTTC. Translated, it gives CASSESGNYGYTF.

The chain uses TRBV7-3 and TRBJ2-3; a possible D gene is TRBD2 (5 bases). The CDR3 runs 15 residues. Germline V gives CDR1 SGHTA, CDR2 FQGTGA. V was trimmed by 2 bases and J by 6 bases, leaving 15 bases between them. The CDR3: CASSLGGFGEDTQYF. DNA for the CDR3: TGTGCCAGCAGCTTAGGTGGCTTCGGGGAGGATACGCAGTATTTT.

This rearrangement joins TRBV28 to TRBJ1-5; D is possibly TRBD1 (5 bases). Germline V lookup: CDR1 MDHEN, CDR2 SYDVKM. The CDR3 has 15 amino acids. V lost 5 bases to trimming and J lost 2 bases, with 13 bases between them. In nucleotides, the CDR3 is TGTGCCAGCAGTAATCAGGGTGTAGGCAATCAGCCCCAGCATTTT. Amino acids: CASSNQGVGNQPQHF.

J is TRBJ1-1 and V is TRBV5-1; D gene unclear. V lost 0 bases to trimming and J lost 4 bases, with 7 bases between them. Germline values: CDR1 SGHRS, CDR2 YFSETQ. The CDR3 runs 13 residues. The CDR3, as DNA: TGCGCCAGCAGCTTGGTCCCGAGCACTGAAGCTTTCTTT. Residues: CASSLVPSTEAFF.

The gene calls are TRBV6-6 and TRBJ2-5; a weak D match, TRBD1 (5 bases). Trimming cost V 7 bases and J 6 bases, with 24 bases left between them. This CDR3 spans 16 amino acids. The germline V gene has CDR1 MNHNY and CDR2 SVGAGI (reference sequence). The CDR3 region is CASTLPVQGTIQTQYF. In nucleotides, the CDR3 is TGTGCCAGCACACTCCCGGTGCAGGGTACCATCCAGACCCAGTACTTC.